Listed below are T cell receptor beta chains from one sample, sequenced in a study of memory CD4+ T cells and cytomegalovirus serostatus. Generated by immunoSEQ multiplex PCR, the TCRdb table keeps only in-frame clones and is missing some. This sample has about 75,000 clones, with around 78% found just once. The sequenced sample was memory CD4+ T cells from blood. Every receptor here comes from an adult in good health and CMV-seropositive. CDR3s include the opening cysteine and the closing phenylalanine or tryptophan. Only some rows state a clone size, as once, few, many or a class for expanded clones.

v_call	j_call	clone_size	cdr3_aa
TRBV4-3	TRBJ1-4	few	CASSPRGGQQNEKLFF
TRBV2	TRBJ1-5	.	CASSVSGTRGSQPQHF
TRBV6-1	TRBJ1-2	.	CASSETWRGNYGYTF
TRBV4-1	TRBJ1-5	.	CASSQDGQGGQPQHF
TRBV6-6	TRBJ1-1	.	CASTRPDRGEAFF
TRBV6-1	TRBJ1-1	once	CASTGQGLNTEAFF
TRBV7-2	TRBJ1-1	.	CASGRDSLREAFF
TRBV28	TRBJ2-1	.	CASSSGQGPYNEQFF
TRBV30	TRBJ1-2	.	CAWGQGAGYTF
TRBV5-6	TRBJ2-1	.	CASSFASRGGNEQFF
TRBV27	TRBJ1-1	.	CASSIYPGTGGTEAFF
TRBV7-9	TRBJ2-7	.	CASSQGQYYEQYF
TRBV9	TRBJ2-1	.	CASSVELRGSGQFF
TRBV7-2	TRBJ1-1	.	CASRPSGQGSEAFF
TRBV25-1	TRBJ1-2	.	CASSRTGEYYGYTF
TRBV5-5	TRBJ2-2	.	CASSLSGLAGGELFF
TRBV20-1	TRBJ1-2	.	CSAIGVHGYTF
TRBV30	TRBJ2-2	once	CAWRMKGRVYTGELFF
TRBV21-1	TRBJ2-1	once	CASSPKGWGRVIDEQFF
TRBV7-9	TRBJ1-2	.	CASSLEFAPDSYTF
TRBV19	TRBJ1-1	.	CASSPPGRGPEAFF
TRBV7-2	.	.	CASSSHGSHGYEQYF
TRBV9	TRBJ1-4	.	CASSTRTGRNEKLFF
TRBV9	TRBJ2-5	.	CASSVGQSQETQYF
TRBV27	TRBJ2-6	.	CASSSSGRAFGANVLTF
TRBV6-1	TRBJ2-3	.	CASSQQSGRTDTQYF
TRBV10-1	TRBJ2-1	.	CASSSSGRNEQFF
TRBV5-6	TRBJ2-3	.	CASSPPPGTDTQYF